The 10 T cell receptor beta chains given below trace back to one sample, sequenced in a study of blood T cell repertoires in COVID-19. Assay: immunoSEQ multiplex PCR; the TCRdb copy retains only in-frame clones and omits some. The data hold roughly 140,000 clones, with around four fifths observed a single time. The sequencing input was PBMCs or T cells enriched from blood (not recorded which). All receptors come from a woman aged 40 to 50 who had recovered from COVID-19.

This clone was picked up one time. DNA for the CDR3: TGTGCCTGGAGTGTCGTCCTCTCGGCCGGGGAGCTGTTTTTT. It is translated as CAWSVVLSAGELFF. V usage is TRBV30 and J usage is TRBJ2-2, with D unclear. V gave up 0 bases and J gave up 6 bases, with 11 bases separating them. The CDR3 is made up of 14 amino acids. In germline, CDR1 is GTSNPN, CDR2 SVGIG (reference sequence).

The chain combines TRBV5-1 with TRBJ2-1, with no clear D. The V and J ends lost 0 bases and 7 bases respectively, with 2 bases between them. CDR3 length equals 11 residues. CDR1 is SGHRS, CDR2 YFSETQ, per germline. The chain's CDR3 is CASSLANEQFF. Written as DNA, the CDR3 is TGCGCCAGCAGCTTGGCAAATGAGCAGTTCTTC.

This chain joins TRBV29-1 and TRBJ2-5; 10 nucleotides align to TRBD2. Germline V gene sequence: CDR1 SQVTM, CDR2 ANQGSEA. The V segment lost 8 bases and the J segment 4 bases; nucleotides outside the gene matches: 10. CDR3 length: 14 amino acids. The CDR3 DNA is TGCAGCTTAACCGGGACTAGCGAATTAGAGACCCAGTACTTC. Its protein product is CSLTGTSELETQYF.

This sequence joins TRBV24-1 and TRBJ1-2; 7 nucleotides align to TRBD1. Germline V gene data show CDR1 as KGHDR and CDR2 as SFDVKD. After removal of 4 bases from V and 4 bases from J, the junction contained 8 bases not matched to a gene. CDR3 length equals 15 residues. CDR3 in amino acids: CATSEMTGWGYGYTF. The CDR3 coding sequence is TGTGCCACCAGTGAGATGACAGGGTGGGGCTATGGCTACACCTTC.

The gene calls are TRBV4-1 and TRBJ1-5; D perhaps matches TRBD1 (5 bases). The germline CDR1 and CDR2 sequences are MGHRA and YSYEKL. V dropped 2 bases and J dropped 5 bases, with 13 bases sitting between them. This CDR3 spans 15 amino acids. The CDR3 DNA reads TGCGCCAGCAGCCAATCCTGGGGGGGATATCAGCCCCAGCATTTT. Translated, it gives CASSQSWGGYQPQHF.

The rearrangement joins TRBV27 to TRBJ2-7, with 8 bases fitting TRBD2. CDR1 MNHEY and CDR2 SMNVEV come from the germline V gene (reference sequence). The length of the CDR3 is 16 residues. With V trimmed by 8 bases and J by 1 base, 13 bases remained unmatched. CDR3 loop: CASGPRSGSVSYEQYF. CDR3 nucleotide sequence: TGTGCCAGCGGGCCGCGCAGCGGGAGTGTTTCCTACGAGCAGTACTTC.

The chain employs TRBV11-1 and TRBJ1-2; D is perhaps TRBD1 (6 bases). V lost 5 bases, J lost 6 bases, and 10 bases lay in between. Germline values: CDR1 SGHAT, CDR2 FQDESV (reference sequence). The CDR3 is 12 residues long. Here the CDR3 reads CASSGDTHGYTF. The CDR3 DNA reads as TGTGCCAGCAGCGGGGACACGCATGGCTACACCTTC.

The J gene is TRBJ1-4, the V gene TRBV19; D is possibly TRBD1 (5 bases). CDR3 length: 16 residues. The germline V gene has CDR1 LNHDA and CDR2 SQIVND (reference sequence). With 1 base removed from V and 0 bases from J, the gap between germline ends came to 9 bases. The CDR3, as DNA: TGTGCCAGTAGTATAGTCGAGACAGCAACTAATGAAAAACTGTTTTTT. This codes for CASSIVETATNEKLFF.

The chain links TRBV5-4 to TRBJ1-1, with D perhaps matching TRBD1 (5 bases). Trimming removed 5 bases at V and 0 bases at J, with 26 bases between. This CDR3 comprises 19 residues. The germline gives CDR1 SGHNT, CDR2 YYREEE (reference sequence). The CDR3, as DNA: TGTGCCAGCAGACTGTACGGATCAGGGCCAGACATGATGAACACTGAAGCTTTCTTT. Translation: CASRLYGSGPDMMNTEAFF.

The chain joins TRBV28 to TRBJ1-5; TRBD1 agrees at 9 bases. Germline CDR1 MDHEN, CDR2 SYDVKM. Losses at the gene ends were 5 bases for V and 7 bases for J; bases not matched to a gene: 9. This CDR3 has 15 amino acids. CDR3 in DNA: TGTGCCAGCAGTAGCCTCCCGGGACAGGGACAGCCCCAGCATTTT. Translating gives CASSSLPGQGQPQHF.